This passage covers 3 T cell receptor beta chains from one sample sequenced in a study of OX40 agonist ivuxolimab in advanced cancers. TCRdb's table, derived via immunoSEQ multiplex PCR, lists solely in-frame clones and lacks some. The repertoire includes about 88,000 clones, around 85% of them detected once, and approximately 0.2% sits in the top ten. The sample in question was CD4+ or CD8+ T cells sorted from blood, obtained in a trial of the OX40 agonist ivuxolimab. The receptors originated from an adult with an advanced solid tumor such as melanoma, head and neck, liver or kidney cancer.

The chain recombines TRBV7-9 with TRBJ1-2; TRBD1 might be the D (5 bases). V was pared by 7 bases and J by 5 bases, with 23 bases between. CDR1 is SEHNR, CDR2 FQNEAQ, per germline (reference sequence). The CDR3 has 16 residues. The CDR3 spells CASILEPGGLSYGYTF. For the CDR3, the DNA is TGTGCCAGCATCCTCGAACCGGGGGGACTTAGTTATGGCTACACCTTC.

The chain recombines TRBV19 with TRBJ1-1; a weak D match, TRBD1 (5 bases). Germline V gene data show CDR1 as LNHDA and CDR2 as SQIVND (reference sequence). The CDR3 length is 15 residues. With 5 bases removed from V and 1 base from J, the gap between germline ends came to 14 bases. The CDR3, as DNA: TGTGCCAGTAGTCCCACCGGGACCGCGAACACTGAAGCTTTCTTT. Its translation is CASSPTGTANTEAFF.

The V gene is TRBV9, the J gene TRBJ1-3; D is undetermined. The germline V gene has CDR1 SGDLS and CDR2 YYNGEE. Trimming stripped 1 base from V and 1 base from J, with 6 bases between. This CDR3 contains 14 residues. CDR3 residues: CASSVRDSGNTIYF. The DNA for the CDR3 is TGTGCCAGCAGCGTAAGGGATTCTGGAAACACCATATATTTT.